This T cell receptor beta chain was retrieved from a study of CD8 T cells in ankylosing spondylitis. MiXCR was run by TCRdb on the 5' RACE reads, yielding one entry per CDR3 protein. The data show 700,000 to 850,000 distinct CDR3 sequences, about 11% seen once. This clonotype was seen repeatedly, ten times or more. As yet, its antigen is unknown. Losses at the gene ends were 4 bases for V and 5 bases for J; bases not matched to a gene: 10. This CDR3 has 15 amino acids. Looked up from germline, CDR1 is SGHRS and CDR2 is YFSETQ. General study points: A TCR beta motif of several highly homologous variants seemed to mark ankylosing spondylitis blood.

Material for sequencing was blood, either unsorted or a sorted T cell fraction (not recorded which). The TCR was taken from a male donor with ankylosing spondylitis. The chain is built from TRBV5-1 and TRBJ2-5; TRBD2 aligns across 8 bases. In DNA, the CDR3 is TGCGCCAGCAGCATCGGGACTAGGGGTTCGGAGACCCAGTACTTC. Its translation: CASSIGTRGSETQYF.